This T cell receptor beta chain was sequenced in a study of T cells of healthy individuals. TCRdb reprocessed the 5' RACE reads with MiXCR, giving one entry per CDR3 protein. The sample contains about 63,000 distinct CDR3 sequences, roughly 15% of which appear only once. The CDR3 covers 13 residues. The germline V gene encodes CDR1 SGHRS and CDR2 YFSETQ. V was pared by 2 bases and J by 8 bases, with 8 bases between. This sequence was found in a human donor in good health. This chain uses TRBV5-1 with TRBJ1-6, with D unresolved. CDR3 nucleotide sequence: TGCGCCAGCAGCTTCGGGCAGGATTCACCCCTCCACTTT. It specifies CASSFGQDSPLHF.